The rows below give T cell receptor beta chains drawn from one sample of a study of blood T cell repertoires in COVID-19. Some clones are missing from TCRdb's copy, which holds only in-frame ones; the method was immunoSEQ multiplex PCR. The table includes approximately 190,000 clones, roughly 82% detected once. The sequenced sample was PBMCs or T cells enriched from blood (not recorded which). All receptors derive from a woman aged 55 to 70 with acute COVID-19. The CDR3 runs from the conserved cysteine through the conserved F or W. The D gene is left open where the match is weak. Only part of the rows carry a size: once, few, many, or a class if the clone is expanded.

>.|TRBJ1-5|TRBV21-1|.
CASSTDSVPYNQPQHF
TGTGCCAGCAGTACGGACTCGGTACCATACAATCAGCCCCAGCATTTT
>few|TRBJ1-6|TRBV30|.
CAWSVLTGSNSPLHF
TGTGCCTGGAGTGTACTCACAGGATCCAATTCACCCCTCCACTTT
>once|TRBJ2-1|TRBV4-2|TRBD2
CASSQDLLAGYNEQFF
TGTGCCAGCAGCCAAGATCTACTAGCGGGATACAATGAGCAGTTCTTC
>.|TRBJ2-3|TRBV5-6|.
CASGPRATDTQYF
TGTGCCAGCGGGCCCCGAGCCACAGATACGCAGTATTTT
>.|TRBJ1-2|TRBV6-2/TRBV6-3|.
CASSGSPDRSYGYTF
TGTGCCAGCAGCGGGTCGCCGGACAGATCCTATGGCTACACCTTC
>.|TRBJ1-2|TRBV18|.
CASSQGKDYGYTF
TGTGCCAGCTCACAGGGGAAAGACTATGGCTACACCTTC
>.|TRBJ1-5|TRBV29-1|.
CSVSRGIDQPQHF
TGCAGCGTTTCAAGGGGCATAGATCAGCCCCAGCATTTT
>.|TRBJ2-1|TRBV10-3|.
CAISPLGQHNEQFF
TGTGCCATCAGTCCCCTAGGACAGCACAATGAGCAGTTCTTC
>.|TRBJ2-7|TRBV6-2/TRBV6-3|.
CASSYSRMLYEQYF
TGTGCCAGCAGTTACTCGCGGATGCTCTACGAGCAGTACTTC
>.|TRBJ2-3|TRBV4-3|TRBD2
CASSQDPAGTNSDTQYF
TGCGCCAGCAGCCAAGATCCCGCCGGGACTAATTCAGATACGCAGTATTTT
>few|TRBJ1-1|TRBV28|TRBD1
CASSTGGYGTEAFF
TGTGCCAGCAGCACAGGGGGCTACGGAACTGAAGCTTTCTTT
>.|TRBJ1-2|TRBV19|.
CASSIGGNYGYTF
TGTGCCAGTAGTATCGGCGGAAACTATGGCTACACCTTC
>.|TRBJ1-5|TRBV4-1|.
CASSQLGGTQHF
TGCGCCAGCAGCCAACTAGGGGGTACCCAGCATTTT
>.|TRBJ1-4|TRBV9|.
CASSVEPGDEKLFF
TGTGCCAGCAGCGTAGAGCCCGGGGATGAAAAACTGTTTTTT
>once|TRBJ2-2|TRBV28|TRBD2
CASSFQREGPNTGELFF
TGTGCCAGCAGTTTTCAGCGGGAGGGCCCGAACACCGGGGAGCTGTTTTTT
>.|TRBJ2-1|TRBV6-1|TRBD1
CASSEQQGAYNEQFF
TGTGCCAGCAGTGAGCAACAGGGGGCTTACAATGAGCAGTTCTTC
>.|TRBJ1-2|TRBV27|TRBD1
CASSWTGGNYGYTF
TGTGCCAGCAGTTGGACAGGGGGGAACTATGGCTACACCTTC
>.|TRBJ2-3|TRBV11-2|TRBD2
CASSLGLREGTDTQYF
TGTGCCAGCAGCTTAGGGTTGCGGGAGGGGACAGATACGCAGTATTTT
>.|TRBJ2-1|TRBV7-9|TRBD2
CASSSAGLAGGVYNEQFF
TGTGCCAGCAGCTCGGCTGGACTAGCGGGAGGTGTCTACAATGAGCAGTTCTTC
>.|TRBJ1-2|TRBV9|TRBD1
CASSVGQGVDGYTF
TGTGCCAGCAGCGTAGGACAGGGAGTCGATGGCTACACCTTC
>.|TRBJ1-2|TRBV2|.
CASSGQANYGYTF
TGTGCCAGCAGTGGGCAGGCTAACTATGGCTACACCTTC
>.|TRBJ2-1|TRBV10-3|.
CAISESNSGTHNEQFF
TGTGCCATCAGTGAATCTAATTCGGGTACCCACAATGAGCAGTTCTTC
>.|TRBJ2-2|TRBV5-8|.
CASTKRGRPTGELFF
TGTGCCAGCACCAAGAGAGGGAGGCCCACCGGGGAGCTGTTTTTT
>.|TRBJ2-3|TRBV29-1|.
CSVERSDTQYF
TGCAGCGTTGAGAGGAGCGATACGCAGTATTTT
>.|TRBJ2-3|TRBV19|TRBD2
CATSGGARVESDTQYF
TGTGCCACCTCGGGGGGGGCGCGGGTTGAATCAGATACGCAGTATTTT
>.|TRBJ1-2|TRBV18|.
CASSPQDAGSYGYTF
TGTGCCAGCTCACCACAGGATGCAGGCTCCTATGGCTACACCTTC
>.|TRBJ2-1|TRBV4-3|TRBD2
CASSEAGGGFYNEQFF
TGCGCCAGCAGCGAGGCCGGGGGGGGATTCTACAATGAGCAGTTCTTC
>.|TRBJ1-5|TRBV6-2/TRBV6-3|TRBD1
CASSTGGLNQPQHF
TGTGCCAGCAGCACAGGGGGCCTCAATCAGCCCCAGCATTTT
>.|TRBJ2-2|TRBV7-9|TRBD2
CASSPRTSGTVTGELFF
TGTGCCAGCAGCCCCCGGACTAGCGGGACCGTCACCGGGGAGCTGTTTTTT
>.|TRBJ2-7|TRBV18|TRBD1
CASSTGGGYEQYF
TGTGCCAGCTCGACAGGGGGAGGGTACGAGCAGTACTTC
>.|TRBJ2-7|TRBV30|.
CAWSKERPYEQYF
TGTGCCTGGAGTAAAGAGCGGCCCTACGAGCAGTACTTC
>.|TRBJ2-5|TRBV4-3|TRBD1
CASSQDPQGATQETQYF
TGCGCCAGCAGCCAAGATCCACAGGGGGCGACCCAAGAGACCCAGTACTTC
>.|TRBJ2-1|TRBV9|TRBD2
CASSVVGSGLAGGQFF
TGTGCCAGCAGCGTAGTCGGTTCGGGACTAGCGGGGGGGCAGTTCTTC
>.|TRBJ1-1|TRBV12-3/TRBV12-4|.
CASSLTGSTEAFF
TGTGCCAGCAGTTTAACAGGGAGCACTGAAGCTTTCTTT
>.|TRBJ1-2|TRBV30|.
CAWSPGNYGYTF
TGTGCCTGGAGTCCGGGTAACTATGGCTACACCTTC
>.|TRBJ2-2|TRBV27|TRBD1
CASRTGGAAGELFF
TGTGCCAGCCGAACAGGGGGCGCCGCCGGGGAGCTGTTTTTT
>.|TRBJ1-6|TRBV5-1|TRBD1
CASSLGQGYSEPLHF
TGCGCCAGCAGCTTGGGACAGGGGTACTCTGAACCCCTCCACTTT
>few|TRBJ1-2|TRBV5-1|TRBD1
CASSLISDRGIGYTF
TGCGCCAGCAGCTTGATTTCGGACAGGGGTATCGGCTACACCTTC
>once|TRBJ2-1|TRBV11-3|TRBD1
CASSFGTAYNEQFF
TGTGCCAGCAGCTTTGGGACAGCCTACAATGAGCAGTTCTTC
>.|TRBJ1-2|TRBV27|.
CASSLPGGYGYTF
TGTGCCAGCAGTCTGCCCGGGGGCTATGGCTACACCTTC
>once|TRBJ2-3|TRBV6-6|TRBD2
CASRPLGGATDTQYF
TGTGCCAGCAGACCACTCGGGGGGGCTACAGATACGCAGTATTTT
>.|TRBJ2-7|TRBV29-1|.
CSVAGTFEQYF
TGCAGCGTTGCGGGGACTTTTGAGCAGTACTTC
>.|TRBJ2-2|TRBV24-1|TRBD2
CATSLAGGTGELFF
TGTGCCACCAGCCTAGCGGGAGGTACCGGGGAGCTGTTTTTT
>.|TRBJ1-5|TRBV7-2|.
CASSFSYPGHFSNQPQHF
TGTGCCAGCAGCTTCTCTTATCCGGGACATTTTAGCAATCAGCCCCAGCATTTT
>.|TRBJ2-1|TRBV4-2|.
CASSQDFSGNEQFF
TGTGCCAGCAGCCAAGATTTTTCGGGGAATGAGCAGTTCTTC
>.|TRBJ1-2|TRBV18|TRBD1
CASSGQGGGYGYTF
TGTGCCAGCTCAGGACAGGGCGGTGGCTATGGCTACACCTTC
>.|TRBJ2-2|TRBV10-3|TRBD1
CAMKGQGARTGELFF
TGTGCCATGAAGGGACAGGGGGCAAGAACCGGGGAGCTGTTTTTT
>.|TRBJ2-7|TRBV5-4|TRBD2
CASRSQGLASEQYF
TGTGCCAGCAGATCTCAAGGACTAGCCTCCGAGCAGTACTTC
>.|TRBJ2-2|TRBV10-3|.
CAIAKNTGELFF
TGTGCCATCGCGAAGAACACCGGGGAGCTGTTTTTT
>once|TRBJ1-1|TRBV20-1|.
CSASSGLTEAFF
TGCAGTGCTAGTTCAGGTTTGACTGAAGCTTTCTTT
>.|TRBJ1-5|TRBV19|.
CASSSAGANQPQHF
TGTGCCAGTAGTTCTGCAGGGGCCAATCAGCCCCAGCATTTT
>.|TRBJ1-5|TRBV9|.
CASSGQGRNQPQHF
TGTGCCAGCAGCGGCCAGGGGCGCAATCAGCCCCAGCATTTT
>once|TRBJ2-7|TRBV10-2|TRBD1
CASSESGTDYEQYF
TGCGCCAGCAGTGAGTCCGGGACAGATTACGAGCAGTACTTC
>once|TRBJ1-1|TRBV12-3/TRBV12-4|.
CASSVERDTEAFF
TGTGCCAGCAGCGTAGAGAGGGACACTGAAGCTTTCTTT
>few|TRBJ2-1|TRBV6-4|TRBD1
CASSTYPGQSYNEQFF
TGTGCCAGCAGTACCTATCCGGGACAGTCCTACAATGAGCAGTTCTTC
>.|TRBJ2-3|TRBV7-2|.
CASSSSGLGTDTQYF
TGTGCCAGCAGCTCCAGCGGGCTCGGCACAGATACGCAGTATTTT
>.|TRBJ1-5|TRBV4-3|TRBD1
CASSLRWDRGTQPQHF
TGCGCCAGCAGCCTCCGTTGGGACAGGGGTACCCAGCCCCAGCATTTT
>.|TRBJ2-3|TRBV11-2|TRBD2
CASSRRGSTDTQYF
TGTGCCAGCAGCAGGCGGGGGAGCACAGATACGCAGTATTTT